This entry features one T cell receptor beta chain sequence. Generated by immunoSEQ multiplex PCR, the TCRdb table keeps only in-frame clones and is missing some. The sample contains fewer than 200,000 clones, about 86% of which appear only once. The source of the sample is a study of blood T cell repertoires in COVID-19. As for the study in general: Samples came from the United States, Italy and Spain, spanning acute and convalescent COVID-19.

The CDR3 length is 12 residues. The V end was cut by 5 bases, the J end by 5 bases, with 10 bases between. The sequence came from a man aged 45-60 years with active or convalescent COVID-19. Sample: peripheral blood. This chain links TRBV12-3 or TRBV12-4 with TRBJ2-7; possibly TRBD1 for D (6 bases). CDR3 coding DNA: TGTGCCAGCAGTCCTGGACAGAACGAGCAGTACTTC. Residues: CASSPGQNEQYF.